The entry below describes one T cell receptor (beta chain). Primers included in the PCR were 60 Vbeta and 13 Jbeta primers. Using immunoSEQ multiplex PCR, the repertoire was profiled, and TCRdb retains in-frame clones only, with some absent. The table has approximately 110,000 clones, 73% seen once. This sample was taken from a study of cytomegalovirus exposure and HLA in healthy donors. Study details: Approximately 85 million unique TCRs from HLA-typed donors were held in an early data release.

Germline assignment: CDR1 SGHRS and CDR2 YFSETQ. V lost 7 bases to trimming and J lost 3 bases; unmatched junction nucleotides: 13. The CDR3 is 17 residues long. The specimen sequenced was PBMCs. V usage is TRBV5-1 and J usage is TRBJ2-5; 12 bases line up with TRBD2. The clonotype originates from a man in his sixties in good health and CMV-seropositive. In DNA, the CDR3 is TGCGCCAGCGGTCCCCGATGGACTAGCGGGGTTGAAGAGACCCAGTACTTC. Its translation: CASGPRWTSGVEETQYF.